These T cell receptor beta chains were read from a single sample in a study of blood T cell repertoires in COVID-19. The protocol was immunoSEQ multiplex PCR, while the TCRdb copy is restricted to in-frame clones and leaves out a portion. The data show about 190,000 clones, 65% to 80% seen once. Material: peripheral blood. The receptors were sampled from a man aged 50-60 years who had recovered from COVID-19. Both conserved end residues are part of each CDR3. D genes are given only for firm matches. Size tells how often a clone was seen (once, few, many) or the class of an expanded clone, and some rows leave it out.

CDR3nt: TGTGCCAGCAGCGCGACACTGGACTCTGGAAACACCATATATTTT
CDR3aa: CASSATLDSGNTIYF
d_gene: .
abundance: few
len: 15
v_gene: TRBV3-1/TRBV3-2
j_gene: TRBJ1-3

CDR3nt: TGTGCCAGCAGCTTATTAGGCGGTACCACAGATACGCAGTATTTT
CDR3aa: CASSLLGGTTDTQYF
d_gene: .
abundance: .
len: 15
v_gene: TRBV7-8
j_gene: TRBJ2-3

CDR3nt: TGTGCCAGCAGTTTAAATGGGGACAGACACTACGAGCAGTACTTC
CDR3aa: CASSLNGDRHYEQYF
d_gene: TRBD1
abundance: many
len: 15
v_gene: TRBV27
j_gene: TRBJ2-7

CDR3nt: TGTGCCAGCTCACCGGGGGGAATGAACACTGAAGCTTTCTTT
CDR3aa: CASSPGGMNTEAFF
d_gene: .
abundance: .
len: 14
v_gene: TRBV18
j_gene: TRBJ1-1

CDR3nt: TGCAGCGTTGGTGCAGGGGACGCTGGAAACACCATATATTTT
CDR3aa: CSVGAGDAGNTIYF
d_gene: .
abundance: few
len: 14
v_gene: TRBV29-1
j_gene: TRBJ1-3

CDR3nt: TGTGCCAGCAGTTTAAATAAGAGAAAACTGTTTTTT
CDR3aa: CASSLNKRKLFF
d_gene: .
abundance: .
len: 12
v_gene: TRBV28
j_gene: TRBJ1-4

CDR3nt: TGTGCCATCAGCCCGGGACAGCCTTACGAGCAGTACTTC
CDR3aa: CAISPGQPYEQYF
d_gene: TRBD1
abundance: once
len: 13
v_gene: TRBV10-3
j_gene: TRBJ2-7

CDR3nt: TGTGCCAGTAGTATGGGACTAGCGGGCAGCGAGCAGTACTTC
CDR3aa: CASSMGLAGSEQYF
d_gene: TRBD2
abundance: .
len: 14
v_gene: TRBV19
j_gene: TRBJ2-7

CDR3nt: TGTGCCAGCAGTCGGACTAGCATCACAGATACGCAGTATTTT
CDR3aa: CASSRTSITDTQYF
d_gene: TRBD2
abundance: .
len: 14
v_gene: TRBV3-1/TRBV3-2
j_gene: TRBJ2-3

CDR3nt: TGTGCCAGCAGTGACCCGCGGGACAGGGCCCTCTCTGGGGCCAACGTCCTGACTTTC
CDR3aa: CASSDPRDRALSGANVLTF
d_gene: TRBD1
abundance: few
len: 19
v_gene: TRBV6-1
j_gene: TRBJ2-6

CDR3nt: TGTGCCAGCAGCTGGACTAGCGGGGGCTCCTACGAGCAGTACTTC
CDR3aa: CASSWTSGGSYEQYF
d_gene: TRBD2
abundance: .
len: 15
v_gene: TRBV11-2
j_gene: TRBJ2-7

CDR3nt: TGTGCCAGCAGCCCGATCGAGGGAACGAATTCACCCCTCCACTTT
CDR3aa: CASSPIEGTNSPLHF
d_gene: .
abundance: few
len: 15
v_gene: TRBV9
j_gene: TRBJ1-6

CDR3nt: TGTGCCAGCAGTCGCAACCAGGGGAACGTTTATTCAGATACGCAGTATTTT
CDR3aa: CASSRNQGNVYSDTQYF
d_gene: .
abundance: few
len: 17
v_gene: TRBV7-9
j_gene: TRBJ2-3